These T cell receptor beta chains were read from a single sample in a study of neurological immune-mediated disorders. TCRdb re-called the 5' RACE reads with MiXCR, one entry per CDR3 protein. The sample lists more than 20,000 distinct CDR3 sequences, roughly 2.7% seen once, with 2% to 2.5% in the top ten. The sequenced sample consisted of PBMCs. These TCRs come from a woman aged 50 to 60 with multiple sclerosis. CDR3s include the opening cysteine and the closing phenylalanine or tryptophan.

CDR3 protein	CDR3 length	J gene	V gene
CASNPSFKGSSGYGYTF	17	TRBJ1-2	TRBV7-9
CASSFGRGRETQYF	14	TRBJ2-5	TRBV12-3/TRBV12-4
CSALDMNEQFF	11	TRBJ2-1	TRBV20-1
CASSLDSGVNTEAFF	15	TRBJ1-1	TRBV5-1
CAISPADRGGNQPQHF	16	TRBJ1-5	TRBV10-3
CASSYLGTSGGAMDTQYF	18	TRBJ2-3	TRBV7-2
CASSKYSGPTGGFGTEAFF	19	TRBJ1-1	TRBV11-2
CASSYLVAPQAQYF	14	TRBJ2-5	TRBV6-2/TRBV6-3
CASRPTGGSRTEAFF	15	TRBJ1-1	TRBV12-3/TRBV12-4
CASGTGAAEAFF	12	TRBJ1-1	TRBV11-2
CASSKLYRGQETQYF	15	TRBJ2-5	TRBV21-1
CASSLRDREQYF	12	TRBJ2-7	TRBV7-2
CSAGGGRTYEQYF	13	TRBJ2-7	TRBV29-1
CASSPRLGNSGYTGELFF	18	TRBJ2-2	TRBV18
CAIGAGGSLYGYTF	14	TRBJ1-2	TRBV10-3
CASSLGPRRLETEAFF	16	TRBJ1-1	TRBV27
CASTLTLNYGYTF	13	TRBJ1-2	TRBV6-6
CASSFRDSSYNEQFF	15	TRBJ2-1	TRBV5-1
CASSLGSYQPQHF	13	TRBJ1-5	TRBV6-5
CASSLESYNEQFF	13	TRBJ2-1	TRBV7-2
CASMRTENNEQFF	13	TRBJ2-1	TRBV2
CSANDPRVEETQYF	14	TRBJ2-5	TRBV20-1
CSAPRGNEQYF	11	TRBJ2-7	TRBV20-1
CSAAGTTNNEQFF	13	TRBJ2-1	TRBV20-1
CASSQEGQTAFF	12	TRBJ1-1	TRBV3-1
CASSLGGQVVETQYF	15	TRBJ2-5	TRBV12-3/TRBV12-4
CASSPSWRNSPLHF	14	TRBJ1-6	TRBV7-2
CSAVPGKLNSPLHF	14	TRBJ1-6	TRBV20-1
CASSLGLSTETQYF	14	TRBJ2-5	TRBV12-3/TRBV12-4
CSASTSETQYF	11	TRBJ2-5	TRBV20-1
CASSLLAGGETQYF	14	TRBJ2-5	TRBV11-3
CASHVSGDTGELFF	14	TRBJ2-2	TRBV5-1
CSASLKRDNEQFF	13	TRBJ2-1	TRBV20-1
CASSLYPPAGGDTQYF	16	TRBJ2-3	TRBV7-2